A selection of T cell receptor beta chains follows, all from one sample in a study of CD8+ T cells in alopecia areata. TCRdb keeps only in-frame clones here, not all; method: immunoSEQ multiplex PCR. The table shows approximately 65,000 clones, with about half occurring only once. The input for sequencing was CD8+ T cells sorted from blood, taken at roughly week 36, from a patient treated with tofacitinib. These receptors were taken from a human donor with alopecia areata. The CDR3 runs from the conserved cysteine through the conserved F or W. The D gene is left open where the match is weak. The size entry is marked missing in some rows and otherwise reads once, few, many or a size class.

CDR3 length: 12
V gene: TRBV29-1
clone size: -
J gene: TRBJ1-2
D gene: -
CDR3 protein: CSVDKRGHGYTF
CDR3 DNA: TGCAGCGTTGACAAGAGGGGCCATGGCTACACCTTC

CDR3 length: 15
V gene: TRBV23-1
clone size: few
J gene: TRBJ2-7
D gene: TRBD1
CDR3 protein: CASSPRQGSFYEQYF
CDR3 DNA: TGCGCCAGCAGCCCGAGACAGGGGTCCTTCTACGAGCAGTACTTC

CDR3 length: 13
V gene: TRBV29-1
clone size: few
J gene: TRBJ1-1
D gene: -
CDR3 protein: CSVEGRWDTEAFF
CDR3 DNA: TGCAGCGTTGAAGGACGGTGGGACACTGAAGCTTTCTTT

CDR3 length: 15
V gene: TRBV14
clone size: many
J gene: TRBJ2-7
D gene: TRBD2
CDR3 protein: CASSQLAGRTYEQYF
CDR3 DNA: TGTGCCAGCAGCCAGTTAGCGGGTCGTACCTACGAGCAGTACTTC

CDR3 length: 15
V gene: TRBV15
clone size: -
J gene: TRBJ2-7
D gene: TRBD1
CDR3 protein: CATSRAQGAAYEQYF
CDR3 DNA: TGTGCCACCAGCAGGGCCCAGGGGGCTGCCTACGAGCAGTACTTC

CDR3 length: 13
V gene: TRBV11-2
clone size: -
J gene: TRBJ2-5
D gene: TRBD2
CDR3 protein: CASSATSAETQYF
CDR3 DNA: TGTGCCAGCAGCGCCACTAGCGCGGAGACCCAGTACTTC

CDR3 length: 17
V gene: TRBV9
clone size: -
J gene: TRBJ2-1
D gene: TRBD2
CDR3 protein: CASSPRLSGNSYNEQFF
CDR3 DNA: TGTGCCAGCAGCCCGAGACTGAGCGGGAACTCCTACAATGAGCAGTTCTTC

CDR3 length: 13
V gene: TRBV14
clone size: -
J gene: TRBJ2-7
D gene: TRBD1
CDR3 protein: CASSRTGTNEQYF
CDR3 DNA: TGTGCCAGCAGCCGGACAGGGACCAACGAGCAGTACTTC

CDR3 length: 15
V gene: TRBV6-5
clone size: -
J gene: TRBJ2-1
D gene: TRBD2
CDR3 protein: CASSPSGRGWNEQFF
CDR3 DNA: TGTGCCAGCAGTCCGAGCGGGAGAGGGTGGAATGAGCAGTTCTTC

CDR3 length: 15
V gene: TRBV5-1
clone size: few
J gene: TRBJ1-2
D gene: -
CDR3 protein: CASSLRGTDNYGYTF
CDR3 DNA: TGCGCCAGCAGCTTGCGGGGGACGGACAACTATGGCTACACCTTC

CDR3 length: 14
V gene: TRBV25-1
clone size: -
J gene: TRBJ2-5
D gene: -
CDR3 protein: CASSEYPGSETQYF
CDR3 DNA: TGTGCCAGCAGTGAATACCCGGGTTCCGAGACCCAGTACTTC

CDR3 length: 14
V gene: TRBV29-1
clone size: -
J gene: TRBJ1-2
D gene: TRBD1
CDR3 protein: CSVYFPGTDYGYTF
CDR3 DNA: TGCAGCGTCTACTTTCCCGGGACAGATTATGGCTACACCTTC

CDR3 length: 17
V gene: TRBV29-1
clone size: few
J gene: TRBJ2-3
D gene: TRBD1
CDR3 protein: CSVEDLGGTGRRDTQYF
CDR3 DNA: TGCAGCGTTGAAGACCTGGGGGGGACAGGGAGGAGAGATACGCAGTATTTT

CDR3 length: 13
V gene: TRBV11-2
clone size: -
J gene: TRBJ2-1
D gene: -
CDR3 protein: CASSLGRYNEQFF
CDR3 DNA: TGTGCCAGCAGCTTAGGGCGCTACAATGAGCAGTTCTTC

CDR3 length: 12
V gene: TRBV7-2
clone size: -
J gene: TRBJ2-7
D gene: -
CDR3 protein: CASSLHILEQYF
CDR3 DNA: TGTGCCAGCAGCTTACACATCCTCGAGCAGTACTTC

CDR3 length: 14
V gene: TRBV5-4
clone size: -
J gene: TRBJ2-7
D gene: TRBD1
CDR3 protein: CASSLTGGAGEQYF
CDR3 DNA: TGTGCCAGCAGCTTGACAGGGGGCGCGGGGGAGCAGTACTTC

CDR3 length: 14
V gene: TRBV4-2
clone size: few
J gene: TRBJ2-1
D gene: -
CDR3 protein: CASSHTGSYNEQFF
CDR3 DNA: TGTGCCAGCAGCCACACAGGGTCCTACAATGAGCAGTTCTTC

CDR3 length: 16
V gene: TRBV4-3
clone size: -
J gene: TRBJ2-7
D gene: TRBD2
CDR3 protein: CASSQEWREALLRQYF
CDR3 DNA: TGCGCCAGCAGCCAAGAATGGCGGGAGGCCCTCCTTCGGCAGTACTTC

CDR3 length: 15
V gene: TRBV11-2
clone size: -
J gene: TRBJ1-1
D gene: -
CDR3 protein: CASSQGLIGSTEAFF
CDR3 DNA: TGTGCCAGCAGCCAGGGACTGATCGGAAGCACTGAAGCTTTCTTT

CDR3 length: 15
V gene: TRBV27
clone size: -
J gene: TRBJ1-2
D gene: -
CDR3 protein: CASSLAEGTIGGYTF
CDR3 DNA: TGTGCCAGCAGTTTGGCAGAGGGGACAATCGGTGGCTACACCTTC

CDR3 length: 17
V gene: TRBV2
clone size: -
J gene: TRBJ1-2
D gene: TRBD1
CDR3 protein: CASSASTGGQTNYGYTF
CDR3 DNA: TGTGCCAGCAGTGCCTCGACAGGGGGCCAGACTAACTATGGCTACACCTTC

CDR3 length: 15
V gene: TRBV27
clone size: -
J gene: TRBJ2-1
D gene: -
CDR3 protein: CASSFMGGRVNEQFF
CDR3 DNA: TGTGCCAGCAGTTTTATGGGGGGGCGGGTCAATGAGCAGTTCTTC

CDR3 length: 14
V gene: TRBV7-8
clone size: -
J gene: TRBJ2-7
D gene: -
CDR3 protein: CASSPIVGPYEQYF
CDR3 DNA: TGTGCCAGCAGTCCAATTGTGGGGCCTTACGAGCAGTACTTC

CDR3 length: 17
V gene: TRBV7-9
clone size: -
J gene: TRBJ2-5
D gene: TRBD1
CDR3 protein: CASSSGGTGDHQETQYF
CDR3 DNA: TGTGCCAGCAGCTCCGGGGGGACAGGGGACCATCAAGAGACCCAGTACTTC

CDR3 length: 14
V gene: TRBV5-4
clone size: few
J gene: TRBJ1-2
D gene: TRBD1
CDR3 protein: CASSSRDRYDGYTF
CDR3 DNA: TGTGCCAGCAGCTCTCGGGACAGATACGATGGCTACACCTTC

CDR3 length: 18
V gene: TRBV13
clone size: -
J gene: TRBJ1-3
D gene: TRBD1
CDR3 protein: CASSALTGEERVGNTIYF
CDR3 DNA: TGTGCCAGCAGCGCCTTGACAGGGGAGGAGAGGGTTGGAAACACCATATATTTT

CDR3 length: 15
V gene: TRBV30
clone size: -
J gene: TRBJ1-2
D gene: -
CDR3 protein: CAWSAGQLLSYGYTF
CDR3 DNA: TGTGCCTGGAGTGCCGGACAGCTCCTCTCCTATGGCTACACCTTC

CDR3 length: 12
V gene: TRBV6-5
clone size: -
J gene: TRBJ2-7
D gene: -
CDR3 protein: CASSYRGSEQYF
CDR3 DNA: TGTGCCAGCAGTTACCGGGGTAGCGAGCAGTACTTC

CDR3 length: 12
V gene: TRBV19
clone size: -
J gene: TRBJ2-7
D gene: -
CDR3 protein: CASSNRAQEQYF
CDR3 DNA: TGTGCCAGTAGTAATCGGGCCCAGGAGCAGTACTTC

CDR3 length: 14
V gene: TRBV6-1
clone size: -
J gene: TRBJ2-3
D gene: -
CDR3 protein: CAISEERQTDTQYF
CDR3 DNA: TGTGCCATCAGTGAGGAGAGACAGACAGATACGCAGTATTTT

CDR3 length: 14
V gene: TRBV7-9
clone size: -
J gene: TRBJ2-3
D gene: -
CDR3 protein: CASTFKGVTDTQYF
CDR3 DNA: TGTGCCAGCACCTTTAAGGGAGTCACAGATACGCAGTATTTT

CDR3 length: 13
V gene: TRBV29-1
clone size: few
J gene: TRBJ1-3
D gene: -
CDR3 protein: CSGTVSAGNTIYF
CDR3 DNA: TGCAGCGGGACAGTATCTGCCGGAAACACCATATATTTT

CDR3 length: 16
V gene: TRBV7-9
clone size: few
J gene: TRBJ2-2
D gene: TRBD2
CDR3 protein: CASILGAGGNTGELFF
CDR3 DNA: TGTGCCAGCATCCTGGGAGCGGGAGGGAACACCGGGGAGCTGTTTTTT

CDR3 length: 13
V gene: TRBV28
clone size: -
J gene: TRBJ1-1
D gene: -
CDR3 protein: CASSPRGNTEAFF
CDR3 DNA: TGTGCCAGCAGTCCCCGGGGGAACACTGAAGCTTTCTTT

CDR3 length: 16
V gene: TRBV4-2
clone size: few
J gene: TRBJ2-1
D gene: TRBD2
CDR3 protein: CASRTSLAGSYNEQFF
CDR3 DNA: TGTGCCAGCAGGACTTCCCTAGCGGGGTCCTACAATGAGCAGTTCTTC

CDR3 length: 14
V gene: TRBV29-1
clone size: -
J gene: TRBJ1-1
D gene: -
CDR3 protein: CSVPEGLGNTEAFF
CDR3 DNA: TGCAGCGTCCCTGAGGGCCTAGGGAACACTGAAGCTTTCTTT

CDR3 length: 16
V gene: TRBV6-6
clone size: few
J gene: TRBJ2-5
D gene: TRBD2
CDR3 protein: CASEEIAGEGKETQYF
CDR3 DNA: TGTGCCAGCGAGGAAATAGCGGGAGAAGGGAAAGAGACCCAGTACTTC

CDR3 length: 14
V gene: TRBV27
clone size: -
J gene: TRBJ2-7
D gene: -
CDR3 protein: CASSLGALGYEQYF
CDR3 DNA: TGTGCCAGCAGTTTGGGGGCCCTTGGCTACGAGCAGTACTTC

CDR3 length: 16
V gene: TRBV13
clone size: -
J gene: TRBJ2-3
D gene: TRBD2
CDR3 protein: CASSSRPSGRLDTQYF
CDR3 DNA: TGTGCCAGCAGCTCTCGTCCTAGCGGGAGGCTAGATACGCAGTATTTT

CDR3 length: 14
V gene: TRBV6-5
clone size: few
J gene: TRBJ2-5
D gene: -
CDR3 protein: CASRGSPRTETQYF
CDR3 DNA: TGTGCCAGCAGGGGTAGTCCCCGTACGGAGACCCAGTACTTC

CDR3 length: 12
V gene: TRBV29-1
clone size: few
J gene: TRBJ1-2
D gene: TRBD1
CDR3 protein: CSVTGEGYGYTF
CDR3 DNA: TGCAGCGTCACAGGGGAGGGCTATGGCTACACCTTC

CDR3 length: 13
V gene: TRBV29-1
clone size: few
J gene: TRBJ2-7
D gene: -
CDR3 protein: CSVEAGEAYEQYF
CDR3 DNA: TGCAGCGTTGAAGCAGGGGAGGCATACGAGCAGTACTTC

CDR3 length: 15
V gene: TRBV13
clone size: once
J gene: TRBJ2-7
D gene: TRBD2
CDR3 protein: CASRPAGGSVGEQYF
CDR3 DNA: TGTGCCAGCAGGCCAGCGGGAGGGTCGGTTGGCGAGCAGTACTTC

CDR3 length: 13
V gene: TRBV4-1
clone size: once
J gene: TRBJ1-1
D gene: TRBD1
CDR3 protein: CASSLDRGTEAFF
CDR3 DNA: TGCGCCAGCAGCCTCGACAGGGGCACTGAAGCTTTCTTT

CDR3 length: 12
V gene: TRBV9
clone size: -
J gene: TRBJ2-1
D gene: -
CDR3 protein: CASSVPENEQFF
CDR3 DNA: TGTGCCAGCAGCGTACCAGAGAATGAGCAGTTCTTC

CDR3 length: 15
V gene: TRBV29-1
clone size: few
J gene: TRBJ2-1
D gene: -
CDR3 protein: CSVEEKGVRNNEQFF
CDR3 DNA: TGCAGCGTTGAGGAGAAGGGGGTACGGAACAATGAGCAGTTCTTC

CDR3 length: 16
V gene: TRBV29-1
clone size: few
J gene: TRBJ2-7
D gene: TRBD2
CDR3 protein: CSVVYPLAPYSYEQYF
CDR3 DNA: TGCAGCGTTGTATACCCACTAGCGCCCTACTCCTACGAGCAGTACTTC